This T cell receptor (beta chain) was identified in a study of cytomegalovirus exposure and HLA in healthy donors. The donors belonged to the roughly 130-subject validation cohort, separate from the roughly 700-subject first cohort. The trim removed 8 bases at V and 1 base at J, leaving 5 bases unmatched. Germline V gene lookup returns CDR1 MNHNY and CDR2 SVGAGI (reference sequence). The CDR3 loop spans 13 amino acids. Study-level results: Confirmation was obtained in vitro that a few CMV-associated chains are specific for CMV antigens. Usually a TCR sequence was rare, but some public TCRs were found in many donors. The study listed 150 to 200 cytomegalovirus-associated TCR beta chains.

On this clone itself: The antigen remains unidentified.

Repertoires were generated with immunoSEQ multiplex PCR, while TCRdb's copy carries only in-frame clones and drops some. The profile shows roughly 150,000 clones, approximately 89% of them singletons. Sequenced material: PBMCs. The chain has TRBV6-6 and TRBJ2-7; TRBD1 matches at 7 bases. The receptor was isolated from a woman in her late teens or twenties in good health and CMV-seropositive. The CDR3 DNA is TGTGCCAGCCTAAGACAGGGTTCCTACGAGCAGTACTTC. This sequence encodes CASLRQGSYEQYF.